The 14 T cell receptor beta chains reported below all come from one sample, sequenced in a study of Graves' ophthalmopathy and Graves' hyperthyroidism. RNA transcripts were the source from which TCR beta CDR3 regions were amplified. First-round RT-PCR relied on HTBI primers, and a second-round multiplex PCR came next. TCRdb analysed the multiplex PCR reads with MiXCR anew, one entry per CDR3 protein. The repertoire holds a few hundred thousand distinct CDR3 sequences, with approximately 17% as singletons. Sample: peripheral blood. These receptors were collected from an adult woman with stable Graves' hyperthyroidism.

This clonotype has at least ten counts. The chain carries TRBV10-3 and TRBJ2-7; a possible D gene is TRBD2 (6 bases). This CDR3 has 14 residues. The V gene lost 2 bases and the J gene lost 0 bases, with 8 bases spanning the gap. CDR1 and CDR2 from the germline V gene are ENHRY and SYGVKD. The CDR3 sequence is CAISEAGTSYEQYF. The CDR3 nucleotides are TGTGCCATCAGTGAGGCGGGGACCTCCTACGAGCAGTACTTC.

This clonotype was found many times. The genes are TRBV6-5 and TRBJ1-2, with 7 nucleotides matching TRBD1. This CDR3 is 13 amino acids long. Germline loops: CDR1 MNHEY, CDR2 SVGAGI. Unmatched junction bases numbered 4, after V lost 3 bases and J lost 6 bases. In DNA form, the CDR3 reads TGTGCCAGCAGTTATCGGCAGGGGGATGGCTACACCTTC. This translates into CASSYRQGDGYTF.

In its sample, this clonotype was seen many times. The chain links TRBV6-1 to TRBJ1-2, with D perhaps TRBD1 (6 bases). Looked up from germline, CDR1 is MNHNS and CDR2 is SASEGT. The V end lost 1 base, the J end lost 3 bases, and 12 bases lay between the germline ends. The CDR3 sequence is 15 residues long. CDR3 amino acids: CASSEEPTGHYGYTF. CDR3 DNA sequence: TGTGCCAGCAGTGAAGAACCCACAGGGCACTATGGCTACACCTTC.

The CDR3 reads CATSRDRTTIETQYF. The CDR3 DNA follows: TGTGCCACCAGCAGAGATCGGACAACGATCGAGACCCAGTACTTC. The V call is TRBV15, the J call TRBJ2-5, with D possibly TRBD1 on 5 matching bases. The V end was cut by 0 bases, the J end by 5 bases, with 13 bases between. CDR1 and CDR2 (germline): LNHNV, YYDKDF (reference sequence). The CDR3 consists of 15 residues.

This clonotype has ten or more counts. The chain carries TRBV7-8 and TRBJ2-3; 8 nucleotides match TRBD2. This CDR3 comprises 17 residues. Germline V CDR1 and CDR2: SGHVS, FQNEAQ. V lost 0 bases to trimming and J lost 7 bases; unmatched junction nucleotides: 12. The CDR3, as DNA: TGTGCCAGCAGCTTAGCGAGATGGACTAGCAGGATGAATACGCAGTATTTT. Amino acids: CASSLARWTSRMNTQYF.

On this clonotype: The germline gene is not matched at one end of the junction; a read error may be the cause. V is TRBV28 and J is TRBJ2-2; 9 positions agree with TRBD1. Germline lookup yields CDR1 MDHEN and CDR2 SYDVKM. The CDR3 has 14 amino acids. CDR3 in amino acids: CASSTGGRTGELCF. CDR3 sequence (DNA): TGTGCCAGCAGTACAGGGGGCCGTACCGGGGAGCTGTGTTTT.

This clonotype was picked up many times. This chain uses TRBV20-1 with TRBJ2-7; D is uncertain. This CDR3 is 12 amino acids long. Germline assignment: CDR1 DFQATT and CDR2 SNEGSKA (reference sequence). Trimming removed 0 bases at V and 3 bases at J, with 6 bases between. CDR3 amino acids: CSAREGYYEQYF. In DNA, the CDR3 is TGCAGTGCTAGAGAGGGATACTACGAGCAGTACTTC.

This clonotype was counted between two and nine times. The chain joins TRBV14 to TRBJ2-7; 7 bases align to TRBD1. V lost 6 bases, J lost 4 bases, and 12 bases stayed unmatched. This CDR3 contains 15 residues. Germline V CDR1 and CDR2: SGHDN, FVKESK. CDR3 DNA: TGTGCCAGCAGACGAGGGGCAGGGGGTGTTTACGAGCAGTACTTC. Its protein product is CASRRGAGGVYEQYF.

This clonotype was detected many times. The chain combines TRBV19 with TRBJ2-2; unclear D gene. There are 14 residues in the CDR3. Between the trimmed V and J ends, which lost 3 bases and 4 bases, there was a span of 9 bases. Germline V gene lookup returns CDR1 LNHDA and CDR2 SQIVND (reference sequence). CDR3 region: CASSMQSLTGELFF. The DNA for the CDR3 is TGTGCCAGTAGTATGCAGTCTCTCACCGGGGAGCTGTTTTTT.

The chain recombines TRBV6-2 or TRBV6-3 with TRBJ2-5; 13 bases agree with TRBD2. V lost 5 bases and J lost 5; bases outside the gene matches: 8. CDR1 MNHEY and CDR2 SVGEGT come from the germline V gene. This CDR3 has 16 amino acids. CDR3 sequence: CASSNRTSGSRETQYF. CDR3 nucleotide sequence: TGTGCCAGCAGTAACCGGACTAGCGGGAGTAGGGAGACCCAGTACTTC.

This clonotype has a handful of counts. This chain joins TRBV24-1 and TRBJ2-5; the D is unclear. Per germline, CDR1 KGHDR and CDR2 SFDVKD. Trimming took off 5 bases at V and 5 bases at J, with 8 bases between the two ends. This CDR3 has 12 amino acids. CDR3 sequence: CATSGPRETQYF. DNA of the CDR3: TGTGCCACCAGTGGCCCGCGGGAGACCCAGTACTTC.

Ten or more counts support this clonotype. This sequence joins TRBV6-1 and TRBJ2-5; D is tentatively TRBD1 or TRBD2 (5 bases each). V dropped 1 base and J dropped 2 bases, with 5 bases sitting between them. This CDR3 spans 13 amino acids. Germline V CDR1 and CDR2: MNHNS, SASEGT. The chain's CDR3 is CASSEGGQETQYF. In DNA form, the CDR3 reads TGTGCCAGCAGTGAAGGGGGGCAAGAGACCCAGTACTTC.

This rearrangement joins TRBV28 to TRBJ2-7, with 13 bases identical to TRBD2. The CDR3 has 19 amino acids. V trimming: 4 bases; J trimming: 2 bases; junction bases outside the gene matches: 14. From germline, CDR1 is MDHEN and CDR2 SYDVKM. Here the CDR3 DNA reads TGTGCCAGCAGTTCGCCTGAGGGACTAGCGGGAACGGATCCCTACGAGCAGTACTTC. Its protein product is CASSSPEGLAGTDPYEQYF. The entire variable domain, with the rest obtained from reference TRBV28 and TRBJ2-7, is as follows: DVKVTQSSRYLVKRTGEKVFLECVQDMDHENMFWYRQDPGLGLRLIYFSYDVKMKEKGDIPEGYSVSREKKERFSLILESASTNQTSMYLCASSSPEGLAGTDPYEQYFGPGTRLTVT.

This clonotype has a count of ten or more. The V call is TRBV24-1, the J call TRBJ2-7, with 8 bases that match TRBD2. CDR1 is KGHDR and CDR2 is SFDVKD in the germline V gene. This CDR3 is built from 19 residues. The V and J ends lost 4 bases and 4 bases, in that order; junction bases with no gene match: 20. CDR3 sequence: CATSDRTSIGERERYEQYF. The CDR3 DNA sequence: TGTGCCACCAGTGACCGCACTAGTATAGGCGAGCGGGAGCGGTACGAGCAGTACTTC.